This TCR beta chain was identified during a study of regulatory T cells in long-lasting Graves disease. This clonotype was seen ten or more times. The authors built TCR beta libraries using iRepertoire HTBI primers and Arm-PCR of CDR3 regions. From the multiplex PCR reads, TCRdb called clonotypes with MiXCR, one entry per CDR3 protein. The sample has 530,000 or so distinct CDR3 sequences, approximately 13% seen once. Time point: newly diagnosed GD, antithyroid drugs for less than 3 months. RNA extracted from PBMCs served as the sequencing template. Graves' disease diagnosis used American Thyroid Association guidelines. It was an endocrinology department in Xi'an, China, that provided the patients. The CDR3 contains 13 residues. V dropped 4 bases and J dropped 5 bases, with 9 bases sitting between them. Germline-derived CDR1 and CDR2 are MNHEY and SMNVEV (reference sequence). The sample was also reused in another study, on T cells in Graves' hyperthyroidism and ophthalmopathy.

The specimen was peripheral blood mononuclear cells (PBMCs), collected at new diagnosis, from a patient treated with antithyroid drugs. V is TRBV27 and J is TRBJ1-5; D ambiguous. This TCR came from a man under 40 with Graves disease. The CDR3 reads CASSWAPDQPQHF. CDR3 bases: TGTGCCAGCAGTTGGGCCCCCGATCAGCCCCAGCATTTT.